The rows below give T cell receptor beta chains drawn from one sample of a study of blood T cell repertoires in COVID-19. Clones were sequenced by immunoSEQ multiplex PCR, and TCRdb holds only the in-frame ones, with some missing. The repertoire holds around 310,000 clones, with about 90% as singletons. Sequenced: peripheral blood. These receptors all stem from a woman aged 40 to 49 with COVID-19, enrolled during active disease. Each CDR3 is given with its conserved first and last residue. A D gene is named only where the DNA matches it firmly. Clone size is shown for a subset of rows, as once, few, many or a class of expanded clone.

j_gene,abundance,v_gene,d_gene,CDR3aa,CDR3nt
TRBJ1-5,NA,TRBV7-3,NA,CASSSQGGTNQPQHF,TGTGCCAGCAGCTCCCAAGGAGGAACCAATCAGCCCCAGCATTTT
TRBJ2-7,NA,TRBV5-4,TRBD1,CASSNHPGQPAEQYF,TGTGCCAGCAGCAATCATCCGGGACAGCCTGCGGAGCAGTACTTC
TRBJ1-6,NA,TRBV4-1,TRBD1,CASSRPGTGVNSPLHF,TGCGCCAGCAGCCGTCCCGGGACAGGGGTGAATTCACCCCTCCACTTT
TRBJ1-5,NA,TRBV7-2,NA,CASSPGGTTQNQPQHF,TGTGCCAGCAGCCCGGGCGGGACCACGCAGAATCAGCCCCAGCATTTT
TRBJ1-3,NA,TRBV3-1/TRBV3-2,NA,CASSQGRGTGNTIYF,TGTGCCAGCAGCCAAGGTCGGGGAACTGGAAACACCATATATTTT
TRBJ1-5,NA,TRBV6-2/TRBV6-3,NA,CASSYFQVQPQHF,TGTGCCAGCAGTTACTTTCAGGTACAGCCCCAGCATTTT
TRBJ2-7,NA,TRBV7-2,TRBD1,CASSVDRGPSYEQYF,TGTGCCAGCAGCGTAGACAGGGGGCCTTCCTACGAGCAGTACTTC
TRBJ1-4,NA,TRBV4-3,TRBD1,CASSLTGGTRTNEKLFF,TGCGCCAGCAGTCTCACAGGGGGCACCCGAACTAATGAAAAACTGTTTTTT
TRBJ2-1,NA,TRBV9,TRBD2,CASSVEDGGRPVGDEQFF,TGTGCCAGCAGCGTAGAAGACGGGGGGAGGCCCGTGGGGGATGAGCAGTTCTTC
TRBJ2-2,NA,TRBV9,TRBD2,CASSVLAGGDGELFF,TGTGCCAGCAGCGTATTAGCGGGAGGGGACGGGGAGCTGTTTTTT
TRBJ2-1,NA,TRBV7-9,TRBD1,CASSGTGEFSSSSYNEQFF,TGTGCCAGCAGCGGGACAGGGGAATTTTCAAGTAGCTCCTACAATGAGCAGTTCTTC
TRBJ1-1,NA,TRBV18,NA,CASSPARGVVGTEAFF,TGTGCCAGCTCACCTGCTCGCGGGGTCGTAGGTACTGAAGCTTTCTTT
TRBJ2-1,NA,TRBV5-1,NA,CASSFRGEYNEQFF,TGCGCCAGCAGCTTTAGGGGCGAGTACAATGAGCAGTTCTTC
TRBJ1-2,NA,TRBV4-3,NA,CASSQDRSGGYTF,TGCGCCAGCAGCCAAGATCGATCGGGGGGCTACACCTTC
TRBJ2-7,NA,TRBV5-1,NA,CASSNTRPSYEQYF,TGCGCCAGCAGCAACACACGTCCCTCCTACGAGCAGTACTTC
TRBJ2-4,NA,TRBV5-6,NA,CASSLVRGRKDIQYF,TGTGCCAGCAGCTTGGTACGGGGAAGGAAGGACATTCAGTACTTC
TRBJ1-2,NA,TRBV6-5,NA,CASSAEMGIGYTF,TGTGCCAGCTCGGCAGAAATGGGCATCGGCTACACCTTC
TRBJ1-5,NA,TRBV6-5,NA,CASSPQDYSNQPQHF,TGTGCCAGCAGTCCTCAGGATTATAGCAATCAGCCCCAGCATTTT
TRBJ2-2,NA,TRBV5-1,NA,CASSKSPGSNTGELFF,TGCGCCAGCAGCAAGAGCCCTGGTTCGAACACCGGGGAGCTGTTTTTT
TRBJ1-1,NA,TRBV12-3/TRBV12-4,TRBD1,CASTGTEEAFF,TGTGCCAGCACCGGGACAGAAGAAGCTTTCTTT
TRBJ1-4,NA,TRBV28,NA,CASVEGANEKLFF,TGTGCCAGCGTTGAGGGTGCTAATGAAAAACTGTTTTTT
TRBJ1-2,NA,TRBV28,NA,CASTSGALAINYGYTF,TGTGCCAGCACCTCTGGGGCCCTCGCGATTAACTATGGCTACACCTTC
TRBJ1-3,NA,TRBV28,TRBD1,CASSYRTGTPGNTIYF,TGTGCCAGCAGTTATAGGACAGGGACCCCCGGAAACACCATATATTTT
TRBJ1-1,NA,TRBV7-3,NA,CASSLSGGTEAFF,TGTGCCAGCAGCTTAAGTGGAGGCACTGAAGCTTTCTTT
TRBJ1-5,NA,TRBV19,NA,CASRPMTVGNQPQHF,TGTGCCAGTAGGCCGATGACAGTAGGCAATCAGCCCCAGCATTTT
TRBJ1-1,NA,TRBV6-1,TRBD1,CASSEGQGRETEAFF,TGTGCCAGCAGTGAAGGACAGGGAAGAGAAACTGAAGCTTTCTTT
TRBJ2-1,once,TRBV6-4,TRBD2,CASSVERGDNNEQFF,TGTGCCAGCAGTGTAGAGCGGGGGGATAACAATGAGCAGTTCTTC
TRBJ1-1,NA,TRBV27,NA,CASSAAGWTEAFF,TGTGCCAGCAGCGCAGCAGGGTGGACTGAAGCTTTCTTT
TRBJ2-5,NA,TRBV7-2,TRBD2,CASSLSGSQETQYF,TGTGCCAGCAGCTTAAGCGGGAGCCAGGAGACCCAGTACTTC
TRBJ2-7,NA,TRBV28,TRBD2,CASSPPGLVYEQYF,TGTGCCAGCAGTCCCCCTGGACTAGTGTACGAGCAGTACTTC
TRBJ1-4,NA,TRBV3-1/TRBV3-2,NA,CASSVSSEKLFF,TGTGCCAGCAGCGTATCGAGTGAAAAACTGTTTTTT
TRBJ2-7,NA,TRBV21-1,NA,CASSKHFPGQKDYEQYF,TGTGCCAGCAGCAAACATTTCCCGGGACAGAAAGACTACGAGCAGTACTTC
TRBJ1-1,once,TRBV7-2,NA,CASSFSGSLNTEAFF,TGTGCCAGCAGCTTTTCGGGTTCCCTGAACACTGAAGCTTTCTTT
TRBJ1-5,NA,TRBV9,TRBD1,CASSARDRGPYQPQHF,TGTGCCAGCAGCGCCCGGGACAGGGGACCATATCAGCCCCAGCATTTT
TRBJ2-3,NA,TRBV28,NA,CASSLPHTDTQYF,TGTGCCAGCAGTTTACCCCACACAGATACGCAGTATTTT
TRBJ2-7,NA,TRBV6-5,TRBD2,CASNGGSSYEQYF,TGTGCCAGCAACGGCGGGAGCTCCTACGAGCAGTACTTC
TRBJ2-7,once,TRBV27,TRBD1,CASSLWTGGGYNEQYF,TGTGCCAGCAGTTTATGGACAGGGGGGGGGTACAACGAGCAGTACTTC
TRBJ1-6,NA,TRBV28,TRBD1,CATTGGSYYNSPLHF,TGTGCCACCACAGGGGGCTCTTACTATAATTCACCCCTCCACTTT
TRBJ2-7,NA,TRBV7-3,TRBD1,CASSFDRAEIYEQYF,TGTGCCAGCAGCTTCGACAGGGCGGAGATCTACGAGCAGTACTTC
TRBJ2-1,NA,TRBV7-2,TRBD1,CASSPQGRIAGDEQFF,TGTGCCAGCAGCCCACAGGGGCGCATAGCTGGGGATGAGCAGTTCTTC
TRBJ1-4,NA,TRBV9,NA,CASSVAVGPGEGLFF,TGTGCCAGCAGCGTAGCGGTGGGGCCGGGCGAAGGACTGTTTTTT
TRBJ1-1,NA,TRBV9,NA,CASSVRGSNTEAFF,TGTGCCAGCAGCGTACGGGGATCCAACACTGAAGCTTTCTTT
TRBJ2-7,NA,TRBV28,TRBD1,CASSGQGAGGEQYF,TGTGCCAGCTCCGGACAGGGGGCCGGTGGGGAGCAGTACTTC
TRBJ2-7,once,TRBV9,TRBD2,CASSVTSSGAINEQYF,TGTGCCAGCAGCGTGACGAGTAGCGGGGCAATCAACGAGCAGTACTTC
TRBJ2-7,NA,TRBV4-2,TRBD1,CASSNLARDRGYEQYF,TGTGCCAGCAGCAACCTAGCCAGGGACAGGGGCTACGAGCAGTACTTC
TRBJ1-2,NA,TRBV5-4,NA,CASSRFQGNYGYTF,TGTGCCAGCAGCCGATTTCAGGGAAACTATGGCTACACCTTC
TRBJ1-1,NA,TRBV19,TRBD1,CASSTTGANTEAFF,TGTGCCAGTAGTACGACAGGGGCGAACACTGAAGCTTTCTTT
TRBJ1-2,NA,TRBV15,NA,CATSRAGNYGYTF,TGTGCCACCAGCAGAGCAGGGAACTATGGCTACACCTTC
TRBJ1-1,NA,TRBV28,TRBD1,CASSFRGRRTEAFF,TGTGCCAGCAGTTTCAGGGGGCGAAGGACTGAAGCTTTCTTT